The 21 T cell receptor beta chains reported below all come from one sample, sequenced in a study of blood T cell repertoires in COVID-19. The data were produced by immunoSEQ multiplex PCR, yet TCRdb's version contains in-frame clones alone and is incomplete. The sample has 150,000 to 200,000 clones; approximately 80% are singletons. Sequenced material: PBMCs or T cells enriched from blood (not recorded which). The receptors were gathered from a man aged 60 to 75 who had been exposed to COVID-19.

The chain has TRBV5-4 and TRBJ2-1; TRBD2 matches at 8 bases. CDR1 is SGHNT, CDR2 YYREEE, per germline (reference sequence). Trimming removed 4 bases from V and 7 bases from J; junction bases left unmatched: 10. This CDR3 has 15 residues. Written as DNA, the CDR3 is TGTGCCAGCAGCCCTCCTTTAGCGGGACGTAATGAGCAGTTCTTC. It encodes CASSPPLAGRNEQFF. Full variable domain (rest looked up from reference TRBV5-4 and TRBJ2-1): ETGVTQSPTHLIKTRGQQVTLRCSSQSGHNTVSWYQQALGQGPQFIFQYYREEENGRGNFPPRFSGLQFPNYSSELNVNALELDDSALYLCASSPPLAGRNEQFFGPGTRLTVL.

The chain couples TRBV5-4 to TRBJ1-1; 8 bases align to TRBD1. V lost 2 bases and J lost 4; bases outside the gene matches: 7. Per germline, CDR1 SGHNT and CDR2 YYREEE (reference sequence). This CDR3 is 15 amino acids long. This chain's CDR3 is CASSFPTGAGTEAFF. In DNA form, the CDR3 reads TGTGCCAGCAGCTTCCCGACAGGGGCGGGCACTGAAGCTTTCTTT.

CDR3 bases: TGTGCCAGCAGCTTTCTAGCGGGAGGCGGCACGCAGTATTTT. It codes for CASSFLAGGGTQYF. The chain is built from TRBV5-4 and TRBJ2-3, with 11 bases fitting TRBD2. Trimming took 2 bases from V and 9 from J; bases not matched to a gene: 5. Germline CDR1 SGHNT, CDR2 YYREEE (reference sequence). The CDR3 spans 14 residues.

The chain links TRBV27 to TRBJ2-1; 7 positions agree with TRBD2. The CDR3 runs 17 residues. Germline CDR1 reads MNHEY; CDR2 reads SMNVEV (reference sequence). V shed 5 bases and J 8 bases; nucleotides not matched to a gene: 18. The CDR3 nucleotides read TGTGCCAGCAGTCCGGGCGGCGGGAGAGCAAAGGACGATGAGCAGTTCTTC. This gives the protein CASSPGGGRAKDDEQFF.

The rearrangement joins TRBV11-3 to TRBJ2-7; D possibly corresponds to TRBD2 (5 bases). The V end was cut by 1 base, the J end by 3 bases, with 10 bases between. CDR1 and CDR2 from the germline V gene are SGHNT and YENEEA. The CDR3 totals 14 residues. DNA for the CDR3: TGTGCCAGCAGCTTAGCCACGGGGAACTACGAGCAGTACTTC. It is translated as CASSLATGNYEQYF. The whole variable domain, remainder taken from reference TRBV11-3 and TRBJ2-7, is EAGVVQSPRYKIIEKKQPVAFWCNPISGHNTLYWYLQNLGQGPELLIRYENEEAVDDSQLPKDRFSAERLKGVDSTLKIQPAELGDSAVYLCASSLATGNYEQYFGPGTRLTVT.

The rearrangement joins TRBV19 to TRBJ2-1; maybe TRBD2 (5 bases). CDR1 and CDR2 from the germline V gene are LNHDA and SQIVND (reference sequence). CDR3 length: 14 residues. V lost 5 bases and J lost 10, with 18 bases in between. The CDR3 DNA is TGTGCCAGTAGTCGAAGATCGGACTCGCTCGAGCAGTTCTTC. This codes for CASSRRSDSLEQFF. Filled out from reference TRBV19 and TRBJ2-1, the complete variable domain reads DGGITQSPKYLFRKEGQNVTLSCEQNLNHDAMYWYRQDPGQGLRLIYYSQIVNDFQKGDIAEGYSVSREKKESFPLTVTSAQKNPTAFYLCASSRRSDSLEQFFGPGTRLTVL.

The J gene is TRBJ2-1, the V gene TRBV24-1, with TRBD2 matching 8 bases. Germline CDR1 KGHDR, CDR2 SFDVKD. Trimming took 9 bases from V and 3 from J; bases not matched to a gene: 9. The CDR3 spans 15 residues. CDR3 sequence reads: CATGAGSGVYNEQFF. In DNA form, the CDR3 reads TGTGCCACCGGGGCGGGTAGCGGGGTCTACAATGAGCAGTTCTTC.

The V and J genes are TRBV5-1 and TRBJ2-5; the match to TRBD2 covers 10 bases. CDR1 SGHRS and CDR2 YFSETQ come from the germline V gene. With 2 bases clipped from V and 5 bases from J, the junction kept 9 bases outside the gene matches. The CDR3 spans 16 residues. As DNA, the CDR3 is TGCGCCAGCAGCTTAGCCCCAGCGGGAGGGCCGGAGACCCAGTACTTC. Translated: CASSLAPAGGPETQYF. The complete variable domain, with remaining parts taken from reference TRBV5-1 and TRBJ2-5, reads KAGVTQTPRYLIKTRGQQVTLSCSPISGHRSVSWYQQTPGQGLQFLFEYFSETQRNKGNFPGRFSGRQFSNSRSEMNVSTLELGDSALYLCASSLAPAGGPETQYFGPGTRLLVL.

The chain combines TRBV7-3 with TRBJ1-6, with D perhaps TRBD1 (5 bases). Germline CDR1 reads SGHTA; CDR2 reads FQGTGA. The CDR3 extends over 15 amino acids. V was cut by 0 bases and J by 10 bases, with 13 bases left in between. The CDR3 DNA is TGTGCCAGCAGCTTAACCGGGAGGGACGAATCACCCCTCCACTTT. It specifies CASSLTGRDESPLHF. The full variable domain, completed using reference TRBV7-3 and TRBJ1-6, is GAGVSQTPSNKVTEKGKYVELRCDPISGHTALYWYRQSLGQGPEFLIYFQGTGAADDSGLPNDRFFAVRPEGSVSTLKIQRTERGDSAVYLCASSLTGRDESPLHFGNGTRLTVT.

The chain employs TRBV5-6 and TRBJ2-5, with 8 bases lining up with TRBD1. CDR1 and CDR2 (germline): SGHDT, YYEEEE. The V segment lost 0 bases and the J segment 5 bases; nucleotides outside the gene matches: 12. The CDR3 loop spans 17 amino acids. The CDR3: CASSLGTGMGRRETQYF. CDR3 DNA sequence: TGTGCCAGCAGCTTGGGGACAGGGATGGGTCGACGGGAGACCCAGTACTTC.

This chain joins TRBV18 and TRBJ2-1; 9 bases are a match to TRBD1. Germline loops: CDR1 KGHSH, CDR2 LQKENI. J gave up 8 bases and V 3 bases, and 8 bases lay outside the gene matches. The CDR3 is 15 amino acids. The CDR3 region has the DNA TGTGCCAGCTCACCGCAGGGACAGGGAGGCCATGAGCAGTTCTTC. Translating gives CASSPQGQGGHEQFF.

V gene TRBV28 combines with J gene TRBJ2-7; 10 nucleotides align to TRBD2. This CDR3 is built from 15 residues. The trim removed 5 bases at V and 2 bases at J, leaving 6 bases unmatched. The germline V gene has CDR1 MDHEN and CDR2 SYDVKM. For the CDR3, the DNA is TGTGCCAGCAGTCCGAGACTAGCGGGTCCCTACGAGCAGTACTTC. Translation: CASSPRLAGPYEQYF.

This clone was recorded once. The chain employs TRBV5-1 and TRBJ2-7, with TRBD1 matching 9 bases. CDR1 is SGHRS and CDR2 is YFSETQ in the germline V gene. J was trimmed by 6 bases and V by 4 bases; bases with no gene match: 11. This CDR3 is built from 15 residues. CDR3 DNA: TGCGCCAGCAGCCCGCCGGGACAGGGTTCCCGCGAGCAGTACTTC. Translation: CASSPPGQGSREQYF.

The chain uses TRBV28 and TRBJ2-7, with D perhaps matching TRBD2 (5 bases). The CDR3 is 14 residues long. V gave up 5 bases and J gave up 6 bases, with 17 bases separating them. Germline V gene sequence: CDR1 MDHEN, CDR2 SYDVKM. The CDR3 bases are TGTGCCAGCAGTCCAGGATCCGGCCGGGGCGAGCAGTACTTC. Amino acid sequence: CASSPGSGRGEQYF.

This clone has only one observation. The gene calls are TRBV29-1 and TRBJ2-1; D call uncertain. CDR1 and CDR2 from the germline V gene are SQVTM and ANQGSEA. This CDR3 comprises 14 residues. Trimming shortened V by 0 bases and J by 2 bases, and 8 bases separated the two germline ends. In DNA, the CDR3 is TGCAGCGTTGAAGATCGGCTAGCCTACAATGAGCAGTTCTTC. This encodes CSVEDRLAYNEQFF.

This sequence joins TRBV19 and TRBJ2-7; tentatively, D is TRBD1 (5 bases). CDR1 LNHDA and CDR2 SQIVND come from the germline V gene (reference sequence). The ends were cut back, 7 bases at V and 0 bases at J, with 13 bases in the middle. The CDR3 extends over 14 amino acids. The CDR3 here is CASNLGDSSYEQYF. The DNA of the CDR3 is TGTGCCAGTAATTTAGGAGACAGCTCCTACGAGCAGTACTTC. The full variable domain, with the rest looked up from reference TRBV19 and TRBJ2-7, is DGGITQSPKYLFRKEGQNVTLSCEQNLNHDAMYWYRQDPGQGLRLIYYSQIVNDFQKGDIAEGYSVSREKKESFPLTVTSAQKNPTAFYLCASNLGDSSYEQYFGPGTRLTVT.

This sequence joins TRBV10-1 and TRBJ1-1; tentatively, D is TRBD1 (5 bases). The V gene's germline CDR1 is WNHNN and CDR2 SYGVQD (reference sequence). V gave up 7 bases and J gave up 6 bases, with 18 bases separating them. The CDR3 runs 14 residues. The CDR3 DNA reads TGCGCCAGCATACGGGGGGGAAGGGGCGCTGAAGCTTTCTTT. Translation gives CASIRGGRGAEAFF.

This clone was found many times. DNA of the CDR3: TGCGCCAGCAGCGCGTACTCTAGCGCCGGGGAGCTGTTTTTT. Translated, it gives CASSAYSSAGELFF. The chain is built from TRBV5-1 and TRBJ2-2, with a possible D match to TRBD2 (6 bases). The CDR3 sequence is 14 residues long. CDR1 and CDR2 from the germline V gene are SGHRS and YFSETQ. V gave up 4 bases and J gave up 6 bases, with 13 bases separating them.

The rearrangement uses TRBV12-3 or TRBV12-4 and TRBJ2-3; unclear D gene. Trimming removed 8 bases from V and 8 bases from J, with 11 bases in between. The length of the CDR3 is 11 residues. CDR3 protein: CASSFGTTQYF. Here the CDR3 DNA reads TGTGCCAGCTCTTTCGGTACTACGCAGTATTTT.

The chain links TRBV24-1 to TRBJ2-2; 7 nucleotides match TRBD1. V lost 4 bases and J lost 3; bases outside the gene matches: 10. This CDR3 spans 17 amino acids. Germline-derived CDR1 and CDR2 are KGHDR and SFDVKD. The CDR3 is CATSEPRQGGHTGELFF. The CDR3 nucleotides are TGTGCCACCAGTGAACCCCGACAAGGGGGCCACACCGGGGAGCTGTTTTTT.

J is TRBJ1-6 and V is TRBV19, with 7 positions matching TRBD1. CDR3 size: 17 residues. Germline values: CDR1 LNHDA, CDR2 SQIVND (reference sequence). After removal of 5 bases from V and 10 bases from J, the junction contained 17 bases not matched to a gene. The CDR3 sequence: CASSPRQGRSQFSPLHF. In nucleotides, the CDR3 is TGTGCCAGTAGTCCGCGACAGGGAAGGTCTCAATTCTCACCCCTCCACTTT.